The clone carrying this T cell receptor beta chain was recorded at least ten times. Trimming shortened V by 5 bases and J by 8 bases, and 12 bases separated the two germline ends. The CDR3 is made up of 12 amino acids. Germline CDR1 is SEHNR and CDR2 is FQNEAQ (reference sequence). Each CDR3 protein is one row after TCRdb ran MiXCR on the PCR reads. The table has approximately 10,000 distinct CDR3 sequences, around half seen once. The sample originates from a study of tumor-infiltrating lymphocytes in oesophageal squamous cell carcinoma. V is TRBV7-9 and J is TRBJ1-1, with D hard to call. The sequenced sample was esophageal tumor tissue. This TCR came from a male donor with esophageal squamous cell carcinoma. CDR3 bases: TGTGCCAGCAGCGCCGACAAAACCGAAGCTTTCTTT. Amino acid sequence: CASSADKTEAFF.